This entry lists 5 T cell receptor beta chains sequenced from one sample in a study of post-analysis software for immune sequencing data. Whole-study results and caveats: TRBV segments more frequent in patients than in controls numbered roughly five and included TRBV5-6, TRBV5-1 and TRBV20-1.

Antigens for these TCRs are unknown. TCR beta cDNA libraries included unique molecular identifiers. MiXCR was run by TCRdb on the PCR reads, yielding one entry per CDR3 protein. The table includes hundreds of thousands of distinct CDR3 sequences, approximately 59% detected once. Sequenced input: blood. These receptors were obtained from a girl aged 2 to 10 with multiple sclerosis.

This clonotype showed up just a few times. V is TRBV4-3 and J is TRBJ1-2, with D possibly TRBD1 on 5 matching bases. V lost 4 bases and J 4 bases, leaving 16 bases between the germline ends. Germline V CDR1 and CDR2: LGHNA, YSLEER. CDR3 length: 15 residues. CDR3 coding DNA: TGCGCCAGCAGCCCAAGTTCAGTACAGGTCTATGGCTACACCTTC. Translating it yields CASSPSSVQVYGYTF.

This clonotype was seen once. The chain joins TRBV5-1 to TRBJ2-4, with 9 bases matching TRBD2. J lost 6 bases, V lost 3 bases, and 10 bases had no gene match. CDR1 and CDR2 (germline): SGHRS, YFSETQ. This CDR3 is built from 16 residues. CDR3 residues: CASSSDGTSGLNIQYF. The CDR3 bases are TGCGCCAGCAGCTCGGATGGTACTAGCGGGTTAAACATTCAGTACTTC.

The chain recombines TRBV15 with TRBJ1-2, with 7 bases identical to TRBD1. Germline assignment: CDR1 LNHNV and CDR2 YYDKDF (reference sequence). The CDR3 is 16 amino acids. The J segment lost 5 bases and the V segment lost 2 bases, leaving 11 bases of the junction unmatched. As DNA, the CDR3 is TGTGCCACCAGCAGAAGGACTTGGACAGGATCTTATGGCTACACCTTC. Translating it yields CATSRRTWTGSYGYTF.

This chain connects TRBV10-3 to TRBJ1-2, with 8 bases lining up with TRBD1. CDR1 is ENHRY and CDR2 is SYGVKD in the germline V gene. Germline trimming cut 6 bases from V and 2 bases from J; bases unmatched to any gene: 8. The CDR3 sequence is 15 residues long. The CDR3 DNA reads TGTGCCATCAGGGAGGGACAGGCCCTCAACTATGGCTACACCTTC. Translated: CAIREGQALNYGYTF.

CDR3 protein: CASRLIDGAVTEAFF. The CDR3 DNA follows: TGTGCCAGCCGTTTAATAGACGGGGCCGTCACTGAAGCTTTCTTT. This sequence joins TRBV6-2 or TRBV6-3 and TRBJ1-1, with D perhaps TRBD1 (5 bases). The V gene lost 8 bases and the J gene lost 4 bases, with 20 bases spanning the gap. Germline CDR1 and CDR2: MNHEY and SVGEGT. The CDR3 runs 15 residues.